This T cell receptor (beta chain) was recovered during a study of siplizumab effects on memory and regulatory T cells. Study-wide results and caveats: Siplizumab brought about a significant reduction in alloreactive sequences traceable to unstimulated CD4+ memory cells. For siplizumab cultures, the suppressive function of their proliferating Tregs was not confirmed. An assignable phenotype, naive or memory, was missing from roughly 86-96% of proliferating CD4+ or CD8+ clones. With siplizumab, Treg-derived clones averaged about 69% of mappable alloreactive CD4+ clones, versus 26.9% in controls.

Generated by immunoSEQ multiplex PCR, the TCRdb table keeps only in-frame clones and is missing some. Counted here are roughly 56,000 clones, over 85% occurring once; the ten biggest clones make up about two fifths. The germline V and J ends were trimmed by 4 bases and 0 bases, with 10 bases remaining between them. Germline CDR1 is MGHRA and CDR2 is YSYEKL. CDR3 length: 14 amino acids. As concerns this clone: As yet, its antigen is unknown.

The receptor was derived from a human donor in good health. The rearrangement joins TRBV4-1 to TRBJ2-7; maybe TRBD1 (5 bases). The specimen sequenced was CD8+ T cells sorted from blood. CDR3 amino acids: CASSPTANSYEQYF. The CDR3 DNA is TGCGCCAGCAGCCCGACAGCAAACTCCTACGAGCAGTACTTC.